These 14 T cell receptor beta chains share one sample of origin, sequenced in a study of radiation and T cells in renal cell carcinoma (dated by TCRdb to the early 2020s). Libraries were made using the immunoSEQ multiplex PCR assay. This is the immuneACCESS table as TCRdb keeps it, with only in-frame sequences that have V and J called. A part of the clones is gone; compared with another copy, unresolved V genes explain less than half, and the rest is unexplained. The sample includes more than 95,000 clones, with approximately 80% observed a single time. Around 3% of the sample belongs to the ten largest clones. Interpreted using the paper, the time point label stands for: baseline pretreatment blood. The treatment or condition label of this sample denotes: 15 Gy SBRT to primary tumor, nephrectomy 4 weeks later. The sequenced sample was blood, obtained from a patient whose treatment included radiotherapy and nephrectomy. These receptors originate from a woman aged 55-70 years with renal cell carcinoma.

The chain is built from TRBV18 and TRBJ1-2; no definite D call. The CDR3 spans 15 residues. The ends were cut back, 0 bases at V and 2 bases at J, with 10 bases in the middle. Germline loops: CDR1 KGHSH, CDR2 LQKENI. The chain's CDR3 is CASSPPSQTNYGYTF. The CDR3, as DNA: TGTGCCAGCTCACCACCGAGCCAGACCAACTATGGCTACACCTTC.

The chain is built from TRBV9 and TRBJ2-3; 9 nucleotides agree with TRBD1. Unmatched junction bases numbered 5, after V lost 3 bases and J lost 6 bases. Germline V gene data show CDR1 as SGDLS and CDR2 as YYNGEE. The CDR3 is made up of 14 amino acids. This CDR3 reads CASSADRGGDTQYF. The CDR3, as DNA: TGTGCCAGCAGCGCGGACAGGGGAGGGGATACGCAGTATTTT.

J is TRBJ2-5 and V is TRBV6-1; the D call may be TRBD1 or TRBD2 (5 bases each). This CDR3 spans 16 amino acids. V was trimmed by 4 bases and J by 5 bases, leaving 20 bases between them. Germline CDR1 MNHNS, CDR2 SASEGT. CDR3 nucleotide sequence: TGTGCCAGCAGTGTTGGGACCGGGGCCCTGAGGGAGACCCAGTACTTC. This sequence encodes CASSVGTGALRETQYF.

CDR3 nucleotide sequence: TGTGCCAGCAGCGTAGATCACGGGCGAGGAGACTACGAGCAGTACTTC. Translation gives CASSVDHGRGDYEQYF. The V gene is TRBV9, the J gene TRBJ2-7; unclear D gene. The CDR3 loop spans 16 amino acids. Between the trimmed V and J ends, which lost 0 bases and 3 bases, there was a span of 16 bases. Germline V gene sequence: CDR1 SGDLS, CDR2 YYNGEE.

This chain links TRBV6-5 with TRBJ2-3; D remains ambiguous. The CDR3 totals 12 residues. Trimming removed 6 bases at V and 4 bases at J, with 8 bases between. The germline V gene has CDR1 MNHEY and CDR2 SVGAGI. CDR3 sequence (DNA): TGTGCCAGCAGCCAAGACGCAGATACGCAGTATTTT. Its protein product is CASSQDADTQYF.

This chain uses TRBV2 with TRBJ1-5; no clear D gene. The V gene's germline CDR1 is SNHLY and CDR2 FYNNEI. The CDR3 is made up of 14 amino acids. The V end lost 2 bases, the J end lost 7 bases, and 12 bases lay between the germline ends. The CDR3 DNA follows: TGTGCCAGCAGTGAACGGGGTCGAGGGCAGCCCCAGCATTTT. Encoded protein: CASSERGRGQPQHF.

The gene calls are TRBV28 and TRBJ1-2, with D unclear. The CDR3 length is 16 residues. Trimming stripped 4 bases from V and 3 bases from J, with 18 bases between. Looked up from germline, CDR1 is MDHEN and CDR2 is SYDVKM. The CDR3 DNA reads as TGTGCCAGCAGTTCCCCGCCCGGTAGCTCTTACTATGGCTACACCTTC. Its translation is CASSSPPGSSYYGYTF.

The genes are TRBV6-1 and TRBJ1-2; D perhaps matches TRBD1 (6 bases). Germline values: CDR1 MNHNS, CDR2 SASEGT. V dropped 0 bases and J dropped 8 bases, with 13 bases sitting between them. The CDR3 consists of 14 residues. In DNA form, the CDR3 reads TGTGCCAGCAGTGAAGCCGGCAGGGGTTACGGCTACACCTTC. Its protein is CASSEAGRGYGYTF.

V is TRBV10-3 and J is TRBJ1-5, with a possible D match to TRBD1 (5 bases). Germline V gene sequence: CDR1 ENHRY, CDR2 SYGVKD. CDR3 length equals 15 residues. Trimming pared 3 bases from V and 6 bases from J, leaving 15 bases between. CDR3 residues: CAISESLGARQPQHF. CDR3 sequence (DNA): TGTGCCATCAGTGAATCATTAGGGGCACGTCAGCCCCAGCATTTT.

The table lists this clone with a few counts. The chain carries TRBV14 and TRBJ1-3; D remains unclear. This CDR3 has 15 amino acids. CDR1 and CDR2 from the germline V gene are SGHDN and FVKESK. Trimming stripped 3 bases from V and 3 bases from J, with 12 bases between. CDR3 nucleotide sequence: TGTGCCAGCAGCCAGGGAAGGACTTATGGAAACACCATATATTTT. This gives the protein CASSQGRTYGNTIYF.

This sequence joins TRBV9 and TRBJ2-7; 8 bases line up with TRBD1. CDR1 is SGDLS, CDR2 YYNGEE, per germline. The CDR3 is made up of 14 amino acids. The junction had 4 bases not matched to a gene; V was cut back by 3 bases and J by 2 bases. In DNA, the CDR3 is TGTGCCAGCAGCGCGCAGGGGGCGACCTACGAGCAGTACTTC. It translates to CASSAQGATYEQYF.

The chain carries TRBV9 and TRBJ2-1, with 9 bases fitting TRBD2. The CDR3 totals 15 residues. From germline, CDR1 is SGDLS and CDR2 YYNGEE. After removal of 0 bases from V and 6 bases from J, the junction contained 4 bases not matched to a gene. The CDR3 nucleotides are TGTGCCAGCAGCGTAGTTGCGGGAGGGCCCAATGAGCAGTTCTTC. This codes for CASSVVAGGPNEQFF.

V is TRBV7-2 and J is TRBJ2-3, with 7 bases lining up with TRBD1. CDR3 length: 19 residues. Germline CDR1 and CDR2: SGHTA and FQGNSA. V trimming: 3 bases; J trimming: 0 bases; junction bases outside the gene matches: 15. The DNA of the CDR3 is TGTGCCAGCAGCTTGACGGACAGGTACGGGGTACCTAGCACAGATACGCAGTATTTT. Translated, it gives CASSLTDRYGVPSTDTQYF.

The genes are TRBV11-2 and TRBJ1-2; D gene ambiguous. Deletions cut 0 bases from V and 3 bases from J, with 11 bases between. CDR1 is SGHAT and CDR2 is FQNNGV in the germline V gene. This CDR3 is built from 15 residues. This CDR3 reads CASSLENRWDYGYTF. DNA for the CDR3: TGTGCCAGCAGCTTAGAGAATCGTTGGGACTATGGCTACACCTTC.